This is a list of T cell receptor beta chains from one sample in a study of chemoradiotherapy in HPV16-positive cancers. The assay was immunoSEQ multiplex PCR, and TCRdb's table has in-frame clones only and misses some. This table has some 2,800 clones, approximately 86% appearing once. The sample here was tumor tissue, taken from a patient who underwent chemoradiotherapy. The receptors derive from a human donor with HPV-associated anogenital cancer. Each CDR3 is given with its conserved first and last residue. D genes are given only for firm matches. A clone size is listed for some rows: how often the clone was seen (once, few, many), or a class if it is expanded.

CDR3 protein: CASSRVHTNEKLFF
CDR3 DNA: TGTGCCAGCTCCCGGGTCCACACTAATGAAAAACTGTTTTTT
clone size: -
CDR3 length: 14
D gene: -
V gene: TRBV18
J gene: TRBJ1-4

CDR3 protein: CASRPSGGDEQFF
CDR3 DNA: TGTGCCAGCCGTCCTAGCGGGGGGGATGAGCAGTTCTTC
clone size: -
CDR3 length: 13
D gene: TRBD2
V gene: TRBV2
J gene: TRBJ2-1

CDR3 protein: CAISVAGDTEAFF
CDR3 DNA: TGTGCCATCAGTGTCGCGGGCGACACTGAAGCTTTCTTT
clone size: -
CDR3 length: 13
D gene: -
V gene: TRBV10-3
J gene: TRBJ1-1

CDR3 protein: CASSLREEADTQYF
CDR3 DNA: TGTGCCAGCAGCTTAAGGGAGGAGGCAGATACGCAGTATTTT
clone size: -
CDR3 length: 14
D gene: -
V gene: TRBV11-3
J gene: TRBJ2-3

CDR3 protein: CASSQGLAGDEQYF
CDR3 DNA: TGTGCCAGCAGCCAAGGACTAGCGGGGGACGAGCAGTACTTC
clone size: -
CDR3 length: 14
D gene: TRBD2
V gene: TRBV4-2
J gene: TRBJ2-7

CDR3 protein: CASSIDRAGGGHYGYTF
CDR3 DNA: TGTGCCAGTAGTATAGATCGTGCAGGAGGGGGGCACTATGGCTACACCTTC
clone size: -
CDR3 length: 17
D gene: -
V gene: TRBV19
J gene: TRBJ1-2

CDR3 protein: CASSSYRATNTGELFF
CDR3 DNA: TGTGCCAGCAGTTCCTACAGGGCGACGAACACCGGGGAGCTGTTTTTT
clone size: once
CDR3 length: 16
D gene: -
V gene: TRBV28
J gene: TRBJ2-2

CDR3 protein: CASSANYQETQYF
CDR3 DNA: TGCGCCAGCAGTGCGAACTACCAAGAGACCCAGTACTTC
clone size: -
CDR3 length: 13
D gene: -
V gene: TRBV10-1
J gene: TRBJ2-5

CDR3 protein: CSVEGTSTDTQYF
CDR3 DNA: TGCAGCGTTGAAGGGACCAGCACAGATACGCAGTATTTT
clone size: -
CDR3 length: 13
D gene: -
V gene: TRBV29-1
J gene: TRBJ2-3

CDR3 protein: CASSFRSNTEAFF
CDR3 DNA: TGTGCCAGCAGCTTCCGATCGAACACTGAAGCTTTCTTT
clone size: -
CDR3 length: 13
D gene: -
V gene: TRBV11-2
J gene: TRBJ1-1

CDR3 protein: CASSLGGDSPLHF
CDR3 DNA: TGTGCCAGCAGCTTGGGTGGGGATTCACCCCTCCACTTT
clone size: -
CDR3 length: 13
D gene: -
V gene: TRBV5-4
J gene: TRBJ1-6

CDR3 protein: CASSPGRTVPYGYTF
CDR3 DNA: TGTGCCAGCTCACCTGGGAGGACCGTACCTTATGGCTACACCTTC
clone size: -
CDR3 length: 15
D gene: -
V gene: TRBV18
J gene: TRBJ1-2

CDR3 protein: CASSFGQLDGELFF
CDR3 DNA: TGTGCCAGCAGCTTCGGGCAGTTGGACGGGGAGCTGTTTTTT
clone size: -
CDR3 length: 14
D gene: -
V gene: TRBV5-8
J gene: TRBJ2-2

CDR3 protein: CASSECGGSYEQYF
CDR3 DNA: TGTGCCAGCAGTGAATGCGGGGGTTCCTACGAGCAGTACTTC
clone size: -
CDR3 length: 14
D gene: TRBD2
V gene: TRBV2
J gene: TRBJ2-7

CDR3 protein: CASSQAGRSDTQYF
CDR3 DNA: TGCGCCAGCAGCCAAGCGGGGCGGTCAGATACGCAGTATTTT
clone size: -
CDR3 length: 14
D gene: -
V gene: TRBV4-3
J gene: TRBJ2-3

CDR3 protein: CASHTGTGDEKLFF
CDR3 DNA: TGTGCCAGCCACACCGGGACAGGGGATGAAAAACTGTTTTTT
clone size: -
CDR3 length: 14
D gene: TRBD1
V gene: TRBV7-9
J gene: TRBJ1-4

CDR3 protein: CASSEAASARGNIQYF
CDR3 DNA: TGTGCCAGCAGTGAAGCCGCTAGCGCCAGGGGGAACATTCAGTACTTC
clone size: -
CDR3 length: 16
D gene: -
V gene: TRBV2
J gene: TRBJ2-4

CDR3 protein: CASSYSNIGVSYEQYF
CDR3 DNA: TGTGCCAGCAGTTACTCGAATATAGGGGTCTCCTACGAGCAGTACTTC
clone size: -
CDR3 length: 16
D gene: -
V gene: TRBV6-5
J gene: TRBJ2-7

CDR3 protein: CASSQDPGSANEKLFF
CDR3 DNA: TGCGCCAGCAGCCAAGACCCCGGGAGCGCTAATGAAAAACTGTTTTTT
clone size: -
CDR3 length: 16
D gene: -
V gene: TRBV4-1
J gene: TRBJ1-4

CDR3 protein: CASSLSGTPTDTQYF
CDR3 DNA: TGTGCCAGCAGCTTGTCGGGGACCCCCACAGATACGCAGTATTTT
clone size: -
CDR3 length: 15
D gene: -
V gene: TRBV7-3
J gene: TRBJ2-3

CDR3 protein: CASMASGTDTQYF
CDR3 DNA: TGTGCCAGCATGGCTAGCGGCACAGATACGCAGTATTTT
clone size: few
CDR3 length: 13
D gene: -
V gene: TRBV27
J gene: TRBJ2-3

CDR3 protein: CASSVDSGRAVTDTQYF
CDR3 DNA: TGTGCCAGCAGCGTAGATAGCGGGAGGGCCGTGACAGATACGCAGTATTTT
clone size: -
CDR3 length: 17
D gene: TRBD2
V gene: TRBV9
J gene: TRBJ2-3

CDR3 protein: CAWRPQRTSSTDTQYF
CDR3 DNA: TGTGCCTGGAGACCCCAACGCACTTCTAGCACAGATACGCAGTATTTT
clone size: -
CDR3 length: 16
D gene: -
V gene: TRBV30
J gene: TRBJ2-3

CDR3 protein: CASGFYSGGPYEQYF
CDR3 DNA: TGTGCCAGCGGATTCTATAGCGGGGGACCCTACGAGCAGTACTTC
clone size: -
CDR3 length: 15
D gene: TRBD2
V gene: TRBV27
J gene: TRBJ2-7

CDR3 protein: CAISEGTGFEAFF
CDR3 DNA: TGTGCCATCAGTGAGGGGACAGGGTTTGAAGCTTTCTTT
clone size: -
CDR3 length: 13
D gene: TRBD1
V gene: TRBV10-3
J gene: TRBJ1-1

CDR3 protein: CASKTGKYEQYF
CDR3 DNA: TGCGCCAGCAAAACAGGAAAGTACGAGCAGTACTTC
clone size: -
CDR3 length: 12
D gene: -
V gene: TRBV10-1
J gene: TRBJ2-7

CDR3 protein: CSAGGSAQYF
CDR3 DNA: TGCAGTGCGGGGGGATCGGCCCAGTACTTC
clone size: -
CDR3 length: 10
D gene: -
V gene: TRBV20-1
J gene: TRBJ2-5

CDR3 protein: CASSLGQEVWNTEAFF
CDR3 DNA: TGTGCCAGCAGCTTGGGGCAGGAGGTGTGGAACACTGAAGCTTTCTTT
clone size: -
CDR3 length: 16
D gene: -
V gene: TRBV5-6
J gene: TRBJ1-1

CDR3 protein: CASSDIGAYEQYF
CDR3 DNA: TGTGCCAGCAGTGACATAGGGGCATACGAGCAGTACTTC
clone size: -
CDR3 length: 13
D gene: -
V gene: TRBV6-1
J gene: TRBJ2-7

CDR3 protein: CASSEAGDSQAFF
CDR3 DNA: TGTGCCAGCAGTGAAGCAGGAGACTCGCAAGCTTTCTTT
clone size: few
CDR3 length: 13
D gene: -
V gene: TRBV2
J gene: TRBJ1-1

CDR3 protein: CASSQVGLMAYEQYF
CDR3 DNA: TGTGCCAGCAGCCAGGTGGGCCTAATGGCTTACGAGCAGTACTTC
clone size: -
CDR3 length: 15
D gene: -
V gene: TRBV6-6
J gene: TRBJ2-7

CDR3 protein: CASSLRGAAYNSPLHF
CDR3 DNA: TGTGCCAGCAGCCTCCGGGGGGCCGCCTATAATTCACCCCTCCACTTT
clone size: -
CDR3 length: 16
D gene: -
V gene: TRBV7-2
J gene: TRBJ1-6

CDR3 protein: CASSDGTANQPQHF
CDR3 DNA: TGTGCCAGCAGTGACGGGACGGCCAATCAGCCCCAGCATTTT
clone size: -
CDR3 length: 14
D gene: -
V gene: TRBV2
J gene: TRBJ1-5

CDR3 protein: CASSYNTGELFF
CDR3 DNA: TGTGCCAGCAGTTACAACACCGGGGAGCTGTTTTTT
clone size: -
CDR3 length: 12
D gene: -
V gene: TRBV11-2
J gene: TRBJ2-2

CDR3 protein: CASSVRGDRGNEKLFF
CDR3 DNA: TGTGCCAGCAGCGTACGGGGGGACAGGGGAAATGAAAAACTGTTTTTT
clone size: -
CDR3 length: 16
D gene: TRBD1
V gene: TRBV9
J gene: TRBJ1-4

CDR3 protein: CASSFNTGELFF
CDR3 DNA: TGCGCCAGCAGCTTTAACACCGGGGAGCTGTTTTTT
clone size: -
CDR3 length: 12
D gene: -
V gene: TRBV5-1
J gene: TRBJ2-2

CDR3 protein: CSSQDQETQYF
CDR3 DNA: TGCAGTTCCCAGGACCAAGAGACCCAGTACTTC
clone size: few
CDR3 length: 11
D gene: -
V gene: TRBV20-1
J gene: TRBJ2-5

CDR3 protein: CASSFLGGQRGFYEQYF
CDR3 DNA: TGTGCCAGCAGTTTCCTCGGAGGACAAAGGGGGTTCTACGAGCAGTACTTC
clone size: -
CDR3 length: 17
D gene: -
V gene: TRBV28
J gene: TRBJ2-7

CDR3 protein: CASSSLYNEQFF
CDR3 DNA: TGCGCCAGCAGCTCCTTATACAATGAGCAGTTCTTC
clone size: -
CDR3 length: 12
D gene: -
V gene: TRBV5-1
J gene: TRBJ2-1

CDR3 protein: CASGWGAGDTQYF
CDR3 DNA: TGCGCCAGCGGCTGGGGTGCGGGAGATACGCAGTATTTT
clone size: -
CDR3 length: 13
D gene: -
V gene: TRBV10-2
J gene: TRBJ2-3

CDR3 protein: CASSESPRGGGETQYF
CDR3 DNA: TGCGCCAGCAGTGAGTCACCCAGGGGGGGAGGGGAGACCCAGTACTTC
clone size: -
CDR3 length: 16
D gene: -
V gene: TRBV10-1
J gene: TRBJ2-5

CDR3 protein: CASSLMASGSKNIQYF
CDR3 DNA: TGTGCCAGCAGCTTGATGGCTAGCGGGAGCAAAAACATTCAGTACTTC
clone size: -
CDR3 length: 16
D gene: TRBD2
V gene: TRBV13
J gene: TRBJ2-4

CDR3 protein: CASSVGAREPLHF
CDR3 DNA: TGCGCCAGCAGCGTGGGTGCGAGGGAGCCCCTCCACTTT
clone size: -
CDR3 length: 13
D gene: -
V gene: TRBV10-2
J gene: TRBJ1-6

CDR3 protein: CASSPHQGAARGYTF
CDR3 DNA: TGTGCCAGCAGTCCCCACCAGGGGGCAGCGAGGGGCTACACCTTC
clone size: few
CDR3 length: 15
D gene: TRBD1
V gene: TRBV6-5
J gene: TRBJ1-2

CDR3 protein: CASHLRGTNTGELFF
CDR3 DNA: TGTGCCAGCCATCTCCGCGGGACGAACACCGGGGAGCTGTTTTTT
clone size: -
CDR3 length: 15
D gene: -
V gene: TRBV2
J gene: TRBJ2-2

CDR3 protein: CASSQASGTPGDGYTF
CDR3 DNA: TGCGCCAGCAGCCAAGCCTCCGGGACGCCGGGGGATGGCTACACCTTC
clone size: -
CDR3 length: 16
D gene: -
V gene: TRBV4-3
J gene: TRBJ1-2

CDR3 protein: CASSLASVGTGTYEQYF
CDR3 DNA: TGTGCCAGCAGCTTAGCGTCAGTGGGGACGGGAACCTACGAGCAGTACTTC
clone size: -
CDR3 length: 17
D gene: -
V gene: TRBV11-2
J gene: TRBJ2-7

CDR3 protein: CASSSQRGGRETQYF
CDR3 DNA: TGTGCCAGCAGCTCCCAGCGGGGGGGCCGCGAGACCCAGTACTTC
clone size: -
CDR3 length: 15
D gene: TRBD2
V gene: TRBV7-8
J gene: TRBJ2-5

CDR3 protein: CASRLPSSYNEQFF
CDR3 DNA: TGTGCCAGCAGGCTGCCGAGCTCCTACAATGAGCAGTTCTTC
clone size: -
CDR3 length: 14
D gene: -
V gene: TRBV2
J gene: TRBJ2-1

CDR3 protein: CASSFGMANTEAFF
CDR3 DNA: TGCGCCAGCAGCTTTGGGATGGCGAACACTGAAGCTTTCTTT
clone size: -
CDR3 length: 14
D gene: -
V gene: TRBV5-1
J gene: TRBJ1-1

CDR3 protein: CASSLERTTYEQYF
CDR3 DNA: TGCGCCAGCAGCTTGGAGCGGACCACCTACGAGCAGTACTTC
clone size: -
CDR3 length: 14
D gene: -
V gene: TRBV5-1
J gene: TRBJ2-7

CDR3 protein: CASSWDRADTQYF
CDR3 DNA: TGTGCCAGCAGCTGGGACAGGGCCGATACGCAGTATTTT
clone size: -
CDR3 length: 13
D gene: TRBD1
V gene: TRBV5-6
J gene: TRBJ2-3

CDR3 protein: CASSLGTSGGHNEQFF
CDR3 DNA: TGTGCCAGCAGCTTGGGAACTAGCGGGGGGCACAATGAGCAGTTCTTC
clone size: -
CDR3 length: 16
D gene: TRBD2
V gene: TRBV5-6
J gene: TRBJ2-1

CDR3 protein: CASSPGQGVNTEAFF
CDR3 DNA: TGTGCCAGCAGTCCTGGACAGGGGGTGAACACTGAAGCTTTCTTT
clone size: -
CDR3 length: 15
D gene: TRBD1
V gene: TRBV28
J gene: TRBJ1-1

CDR3 protein: CASSEGKGYNRGLSPLHF
CDR3 DNA: TGTGCCAGCAGTGAAGGGAAGGGGTACAACAGGGGGCTTTCACCCCTCCACTTT
clone size: -
CDR3 length: 18
D gene: TRBD1
V gene: TRBV2
J gene: TRBJ1-6

CDR3 protein: CASSLGTSPF
CDR3 DNA: TGTGCCAGCAGTCTGGGGACGAGCCCGTTT
clone size: -
CDR3 length: 10
D gene: -
V gene: TRBV27
J gene: TRBJ1-6

CDR3 protein: CASSFQTGEAYEQYF
CDR3 DNA: TGTGCCAGCAGCTTCCAGACAGGGGAGGCCTACGAGCAGTACTTC
clone size: -
CDR3 length: 15
D gene: TRBD1
V gene: TRBV7-3
J gene: TRBJ2-7